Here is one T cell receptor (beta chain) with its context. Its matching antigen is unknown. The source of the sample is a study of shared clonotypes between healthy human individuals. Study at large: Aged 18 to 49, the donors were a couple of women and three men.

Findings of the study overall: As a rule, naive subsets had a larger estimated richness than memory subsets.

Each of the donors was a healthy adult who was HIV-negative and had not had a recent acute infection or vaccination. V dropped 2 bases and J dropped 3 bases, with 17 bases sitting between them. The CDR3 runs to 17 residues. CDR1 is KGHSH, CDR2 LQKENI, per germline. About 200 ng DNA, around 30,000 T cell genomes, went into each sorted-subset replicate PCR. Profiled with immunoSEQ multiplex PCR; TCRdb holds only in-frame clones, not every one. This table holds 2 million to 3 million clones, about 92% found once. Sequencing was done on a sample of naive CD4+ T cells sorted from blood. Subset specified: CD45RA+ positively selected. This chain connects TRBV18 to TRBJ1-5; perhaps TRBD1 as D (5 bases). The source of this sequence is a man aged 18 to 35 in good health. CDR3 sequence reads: CASSPWGIQAVNQPQHF. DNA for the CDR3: TGTGCCAGCTCACCATGGGGCATTCAGGCGGTCAATCAGCCCCAGCATTTT. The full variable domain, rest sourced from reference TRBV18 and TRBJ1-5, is NAGVMQNPRHLVRRRGQEARLRCSPMKGHSHVYWYRQLPEEGLKFMVYLQKENIIDESGMPKERFSAEFPKEGPSILRIQQVVRGDSAAYFCASSPWGIQAVNQPQHFGDGTRLSIL.